Following are 30 T cell receptor beta chains from one sample sequenced in a study of blood T cell repertoires in COVID-19 (TCRdb year 2020). The protocol used for the library was the immunoSEQ multiplex PCR assay. TCRdb limited this immuneACCESS table to in-frame rearrangements with V and J called. A share of clones is missing; checked studies link under half to unresolved V genes, and the rest is unexplained. The sample profile shows just over 150,000 clones; roughly 85% of them were found once. The ten top clones hold about 3.5% of the sample. Sequenced material: peripheral blood. All receptors come from a human donor with acute or convalescent COVID-19. The donor label of this sample is uncertain.

V is TRBV7-6 and J is TRBJ1-6; D unclear. CDR3 length equals 18 residues. Per the germline V gene, CDR1 is SGHVS and CDR2 is FNYEAQ. Deletions cut 5 bases from V and 0 bases from J, with 17 bases between. The CDR3 loop reads CASSRLVLGSSYNSPLHF. The CDR3 DNA sequence: TGTGCCAGCAGCCGGTTGGTTTTGGGGAGCTCCTATAATTCACCCCTCCACTTT.

The rearrangement uses TRBV6-5 and TRBJ1-5; 8 bases line up with TRBD1. The CDR3 has 14 residues. The V segment lost 6 bases and the J segment 3 bases; nucleotides outside the gene matches: 4. Germline loops: CDR1 MNHEY, CDR2 SVGAGI. The CDR3 is CASRTDRANQPQHF. The DNA for the CDR3 is TGTGCCAGCAGGACGGACAGGGCCAATCAGCCCCAGCATTTT.

The chain has TRBV7-2 and TRBJ2-3; D perhaps matches TRBD2 (6 bases). The V and J ends lost 5 bases and 11 bases respectively, with 23 bases between them. CDR1 is SGHTA, CDR2 FQGNSA, per germline. This CDR3 region has 15 residues. The CDR3, as DNA: TGTGCCAGCAGCGCCGCCGGGACTGAGAAGGGAGGGCAGTATTTT. It is translated as CASSAAGTEKGGQYF.

This clone was recorded once. The chain combines TRBV3-1 (or the pseudogene TRBV3-2) with TRBJ2-7; D remains ambiguous. In germline, CDR1 is LGHDT, CDR2 YNNKEL (reference sequence). The CDR3 covers 11 residues. Trimming stripped 5 bases from V and 3 bases from J, with 5 bases between. The CDR3 DNA reads as TGTGCCAGCAGCTCACTCTACGAGCAGTACTTC. It specifies CASSSLYEQYF.

The V call is TRBV30, the J call TRBJ2-7; D might be TRBD1 (6 bases). Germline assignment: CDR1 GTSNPN and CDR2 SVGIG (reference sequence). V lost 2 bases to trimming and J lost 6 bases, with 8 bases between them. The CDR3 sequence is 11 residues long. CDR3 sequence reads: CAWSNRVEQYF. DNA of the CDR3: TGTGCCTGGAGTAACAGGGTCGAGCAGTACTTC.

This clone was seen a handful of times. V is TRBV27 and J is TRBJ1-2, with D perhaps matching TRBD1 (6 bases). Germline CDR1 and CDR2: MNHEY and SMNVEV (reference sequence). CDR3 size: 13 residues. The V and J ends lost 5 bases and 8 bases respectively, with 15 bases between them. The CDR3 DNA follows: TGTGCCAGCAGTACAGGGACCCTTGAAGGCTACACCTTC. Its protein is CASSTGTLEGYTF.

A word on this clone: The same CDR3 also results from other DNA sequences found in this sample. The CDR3 bases are TGTGCCTGGAGTAGAGACAGGCCCTGGGGCTACACCTTC. It codes for CAWSRDRPWGYTF. The chain combines TRBV30 with TRBJ1-2, with D tentatively TRBD1 (6 bases). Germline CDR1 reads GTSNPN; CDR2 reads SVGIG (reference sequence). CDR3 length equals 13 residues. Between the trimmed V and J ends, which lost 2 bases and 8 bases, there was a span of 15 bases.

The V call is TRBV27, the J call TRBJ1-5; D is possibly TRBD1 (5 bases). Per germline, CDR1 MNHEY and CDR2 SMNVEV (reference sequence). V was shortened by 2 bases and J by 2 bases, with 16 bases between the two germline ends. The CDR3 length is 17 residues. In DNA, the CDR3 is TGTGCCAGCAGTTTAGGTCGGGGGAGGGTTGGCAATCAGCCCCAGCATTTT. Protein: CASSLGRGRVGNQPQHF.

The V gene is TRBV9, the J gene TRBJ2-1; D perhaps matches TRBD1 (7 bases). CDR1 and CDR2 from the germline V gene are SGDLS and YYNGEE. Trimming removed 4 bases at V and 7 bases at J, with 18 bases between. The CDR3 is 15 residues long. The CDR3 sequence is CASSLQRRGLNEQFF. The CDR3 nucleotides read TGTGCCAGCAGCCTACAGAGGAGGGGGCTGAATGAGCAGTTCTTC. The full variable domain, completed using reference TRBV9 and TRBJ2-1, is DSGVTQTPKHLITATGQRVTLRCSPRSGDLSVYWYQQSLDQGLQFLIQYYNGEERAKGNILERFSAQQFPDLHSELNLSSLELGDSALYFCASSLQRRGLNEQFFGPGTRLTVL.

The CDR3 bases are TGTGCCAGCAGCCCGAGCGTGGGGAGGACAGATACGCAGTATTTT. It codes for CASSPSVGRTDTQYF. This chain links TRBV7-7 with TRBJ2-3; D is possibly TRBD2 (6 bases). There are 15 residues in the CDR3. Trimming removed 5 bases at V and 3 bases at J, with 15 bases between. Germline V gene lookup returns CDR1 SSHAT and CDR2 FNYEAQ (reference sequence).

The V gene is TRBV4-3, the J gene TRBJ1-1; D call uncertain. V was pared by 1 base and J by 1 base, with 13 bases between. The length of the CDR3 is 16 residues. Germline V gene data show CDR1 as LGHNA and CDR2 as YSLEER. CDR3 amino acids: CASSQVADDQNTEAFF. The CDR3, as DNA: TGCGCCAGCAGCCAAGTAGCAGATGACCAGAACACTGAAGCTTTCTTT.

This chain connects TRBV10-2 to TRBJ1-1, with D uncertain. This CDR3 spans 15 amino acids. V was cut by 4 bases and J by 1 base, with 13 bases left in between. Germline V CDR1 and CDR2: WSHSY, SAAADI. The CDR3 here is CASSVQAVGNTEAFF. For the CDR3, the DNA is TGCGCCAGCAGTGTCCAGGCAGTAGGGAACACTGAAGCTTTCTTT.

This rearrangement joins TRBV7-2 to TRBJ2-7, with a weak D call TRBD1 (7 bases). The CDR3 totals 15 residues. Between the trimmed V and J ends, which lost 6 bases and 4 bases, there was a span of 19 bases. Per germline, CDR1 SGHTA and CDR2 FQGNSA. As DNA, the CDR3 is TGTGCCAGCAGGGTGGGACAGCGGGCCGTTTACGAGCAGTACTTC. It is translated as CASRVGQRAVYEQYF. Filled out from reference TRBV7-2 and TRBJ2-7, the complete variable domain reads GAGVSQSPSNKVTEKGKDVELRCDPISGHTALYWYRQSLGQGLEFLIYFQGNSAPDKSGLPSDRFSAERTGGSVSTLTIQRTQQEDSAVYLCASRVGQRAVYEQYFGPGTRLTVT.

The table lists this clone with a few counts. The chain combines TRBV12-3 or TRBV12-4 with TRBJ1-3; D remains ambiguous. CDR3 length equals 13 residues. V gave up 7 bases and J gave up 0 bases, with 7 bases separating them. The CDR3 loop reads CASMPGSGNTIYF. The CDR3 DNA follows: TGTGCCAGCATGCCAGGCTCTGGAAACACCATATATTTT.

This clone appeared a single time. This chain uses TRBV7-9 with TRBJ2-7; 8 bases align to TRBD1. V was clipped by 5 bases and J by 1 base; unmatched bases: 4. Germline V CDR1 and CDR2: SEHNR, FQNEAQ (reference sequence). The CDR3 sequence is 14 residues long. For the CDR3, the DNA is TGTGCCAGCAGCCCCCGGGACAGGTCCTACGAGCAGTACTTC. Translation gives CASSPRDRSYEQYF.

The chain carries TRBV19 and TRBJ1-4; TRBD1 matches at 7 bases. This CDR3 region has 15 residues. The trim removed 6 bases at V and 7 bases at J, leaving 11 bases unmatched. Germline V CDR1 and CDR2: LNHDA, SQIVND (reference sequence). CDR3 in amino acids: CASSSDRVGVEKLFF. The CDR3 bases are TGTGCCAGTAGCTCCGACAGGGTGGGGGTTGAAAAACTGTTTTTT.

DNA of the CDR3: TGTGCCAGCAGCCGCCCTCGTGCAGGGGGGGAGACCCAGTACTTC. Translating gives CASSRPRAGGETQYF. V usage is TRBV3-1 (or the pseudogene TRBV3-2) and J usage is TRBJ2-5; the D gene is possibly TRBD1 (7 bases). The V gene lost 4 bases and the J gene lost 5 bases, with 17 bases spanning the gap. This CDR3 is 15 amino acids long. Germline V gene sequence: CDR1 LGHDT, CDR2 YNNKEL (reference sequence).

This rearrangement joins TRBV28 to TRBJ2-2; maybe TRBD1 (5 bases). CDR1 MDHEN and CDR2 SYDVKM come from the germline V gene. V lost 6 bases and J 1 base, leaving 9 bases between the germline ends. There are 14 residues in the CDR3. The CDR3 loop is CASRDTQNTGELFF. Here the CDR3 DNA reads TGTGCCAGCAGGGACACCCAGAACACCGGGGAGCTGTTTTTT.

CDR3 amino acids: CASSPPGQGSHGYTF. CDR3 nucleotides: TGTGCCAGCAGTCCACCGGGACAGGGATCGCATGGCTACACCTTC. V is TRBV6-5 and J is TRBJ1-2; 9 bases map to TRBD1. The length of the CDR3 is 15 residues. The V segment lost 5 bases and the J segment 6 bases; nucleotides outside the gene matches: 10. Germline CDR1 MNHEY, CDR2 SVGAGI.

The chain uses TRBV28 and TRBJ1-2; 8 bases align to TRBD1. CDR3 size: 12 residues. Trimming took 5 bases from V and 4 from J; bases not matched to a gene: 0. Germline V gives CDR1 MDHEN, CDR2 SYDVKM. The CDR3 reads CASSTGGYGYTF. Written as DNA, the CDR3 is TGTGCCAGCAGTACAGGGGGCTATGGCTACACCTTC.

V gene TRBV27 combines with J gene TRBJ2-1; 9 bases match TRBD2. This CDR3 spans 14 amino acids. Per germline, CDR1 MNHEY and CDR2 SMNVEV (reference sequence). The J segment lost 9 bases and the V segment lost 3 bases, leaving 6 bases of the junction unmatched. CDR3 bases: TGTGCCAGCAGTTTTGGCGGGGGGGCCCTTGAGCAGTTCTTC. Its protein is CASSFGGGALEQFF.

The genes are TRBV11-2 and TRBJ1-2; 9 nucleotides align to TRBD1. The CDR3 sequence is 16 residues long. Unmatched junction bases numbered 5, after V lost 3 bases and J lost 0 bases. Germline CDR1 SGHAT, CDR2 FQNNGV. The CDR3 spells CASSFAGTGTNYGYTF. For the CDR3, the DNA is TGTGCCAGCAGCTTCGCCGGGACAGGGACTAACTATGGCTACACCTTC.

The V gene is TRBV14, the J gene TRBJ1-1; 9 nucleotides match TRBD1. The CDR3 loop spans 15 amino acids. The germline gives CDR1 SGHDN, CDR2 FVKESK. The V and J ends lost 4 bases and 6 bases, in that order; junction bases with no gene match: 9. CDR3: CASSRTGQGFAEAFF. In DNA, the CDR3 is TGTGCCAGCAGCCGTACGGGACAGGGATTCGCTGAAGCTTTCTTT.

The chain couples TRBV5-6 to TRBJ2-2; TRBD1 matches at 9 bases. There are 15 residues in the CDR3. Trimming at V came to 3 bases and at J to 3 bases, leaving 3 bases not matched to a gene. Germline assignment: CDR1 SGHDT and CDR2 YYEEEE. CDR3 sequence: CASSSTGGDTGELFF. The DNA for the CDR3 is TGTGCCAGCAGCTCGACAGGGGGAGACACCGGGGAGCTGTTTTTT.

The V call is TRBV7-2, the J call TRBJ1-5; D gene ambiguous. In germline, CDR1 is SGHTA, CDR2 FQGNSA. V shed 6 bases and J shed 1 base, with 13 bases lying between them. The CDR3 has 15 amino acids. The CDR3 reads CASSTRAASNQPQHF. The CDR3 DNA reads as TGTGCCAGCAGTACCCGTGCGGCAAGCAATCAGCCCCAGCATTTT.

This clone has at least ten counts. V gene TRBV5-8 combines with J gene TRBJ1-1, with D possibly being TRBD1 (6 bases). CDR3 length: 13 residues. CDR1 and CDR2 from the germline V gene are SGHTS and YDEGEE. V lost 3 bases and J 4 bases, leaving 10 bases between the germline ends. The DNA of the CDR3 is TGTGCCAGCAGCTCGCAGGGGCTCACTGAAGCTTTCTTT. Translation gives CASSSQGLTEAFF.

The chain has TRBV11-1 and TRBJ2-6; perhaps TRBD2 as D (6 bases). The CDR3 runs to 13 residues. The germline CDR1 and CDR2 sequences are SGHAT and FQDESV (reference sequence). V was clipped by 6 bases and J by 12 bases, with 15 bases between them. CDR3 residues: CASSQQTSGVLTF. CDR3 DNA sequence: TGTGCCAGCAGTCAACAGACTAGTGGCGTCCTGACTTTC. The whole variable domain, filled in from reference TRBV11-1 and TRBJ2-6, reads EAEVAQSPRYKITEKSQAVAFWCDPISGHATLYWYRQILGQGPELLVQFQDESVVDDSQLPKDRFSAERLKGVDSTLKIQPAELGDSAMYLCASSQQTSGVLTFGAGSRLTVL.

This clone has a handful of counts. This chain uses TRBV7-3 with TRBJ2-5, with TRBD1 identical over 7 bases. The ends lost 5 bases at V and 3 bases at J; junction bases unmatched: 12. CDR1 is SGHTA, CDR2 FQGTGA, per germline. The CDR3 is made up of 16 amino acids. This CDR3 reads CASSPQQGKREETQYF. In nucleotides, the CDR3 is TGTGCCAGCAGCCCTCAACAGGGGAAGCGAGAAGAGACCCAGTACTTC.

The chain links TRBV19 to TRBJ1-2; TRBD1 agrees at 10 bases. V lost 4 bases and J lost 7; bases outside the gene matches: 12. The CDR3 extends over 16 amino acids. From germline, CDR1 is LNHDA and CDR2 SQIVND (reference sequence). In DNA form, the CDR3 reads TGTGCCAGTAGTACCCTCCGGGACAGGGGTCGGTCTGGCTACACCTTC. This encodes CASSTLRDRGRSGYTF.

Here the CDR3 reads CASSYSDKGGYTF. In nucleotides, the CDR3 is TGTGCCAGCAGTTACTCCGACAAAGGCGGCTACACCTTC. The V gene is TRBV6-5, the J gene TRBJ1-2; D gene unclear. The CDR3 runs to 13 residues. The germline gives CDR1 MNHEY, CDR2 SVGAGI. Deletions cut 0 bases from V and 8 bases from J, with 10 bases between.